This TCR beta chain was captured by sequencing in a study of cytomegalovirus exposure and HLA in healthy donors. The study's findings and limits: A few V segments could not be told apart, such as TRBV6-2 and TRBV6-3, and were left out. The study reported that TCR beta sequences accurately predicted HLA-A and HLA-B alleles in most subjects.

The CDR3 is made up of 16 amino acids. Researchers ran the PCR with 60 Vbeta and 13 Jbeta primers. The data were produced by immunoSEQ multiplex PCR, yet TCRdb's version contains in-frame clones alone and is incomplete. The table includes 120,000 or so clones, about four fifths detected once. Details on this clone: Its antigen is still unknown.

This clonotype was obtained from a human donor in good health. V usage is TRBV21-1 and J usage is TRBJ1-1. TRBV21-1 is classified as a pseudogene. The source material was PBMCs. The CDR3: CASSKTPGRANTEAFF. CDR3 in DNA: TGTGCCAGCAGCAAGACCCCCGGGAGGGCCAACACTGAAGCTTTCTTT.